These 23 T cell receptor beta chains were all obtained from the same sample, sequenced in a study of tissue T cells after allogeneic stem cell transplantation. The time point is: mouse harvest day 7 after allogeneic transplant. The graft held 10^6 splenic CD5+ T cells and 10^7 T-cell-depleted bone marrow cells. The method was immunoSEQ multiplex PCR; TCRdb's version includes in-frame clones alone and lacks a portion of them. The sample comprises fewer than 5,500 clones, roughly 47% of which are singletons, and 8.4% rests with the top ten. Sequencing input: lymph node tissue. The receptors originated from a female BALB/c mouse given C57BL/6 T cells with graft-versus-host disease after an allogeneic hematopoietic cell transplant.

This clone was counted between two and nine times. Any gene name here is a mouse gene name. Sequencing ends 1 residue short of the CDR3 end; the germline J gene provides the rest. The V gene is TRBV5, the J gene TRBJ1-5; D ambiguous. V was cut by 5 bases and J by 4 bases, with 6 bases left in between. Germline assignment: CDR1 LGHNA and CDR2 YNLKQL (reference sequence). The CDR3 consists of 12 residues. Incomplete CDR3 DNA: TGTGCCAGCAGCGCCGGGAACCAGGCTCCGCTT. Its translation is CASSAGNQAPL. The CDR3, in full, reads CASSAGNQAPLF.

Comment on this clone: Genes and germline come from the mouse. The read ends 1 residue before the CDR3 terminus; that terminus is restored from the germline J gene. The chain recombines TRBV16 with TRBJ2-7, with 11 bases lining up with TRBD1. Looked up from germline, CDR1 is SGHSA and CDR2 is FRNQAP. The CDR3 length is 15 residues. The trim removed 5 bases at V and 0 bases at J, leaving 3 bases unmatched. The covered CDR3 bases are TGTGCAAGCAGCCACGGGACAGGGGGCTCCTATGAACAGTAC. Amino acid sequence: CASSHGTGGSYEQY. The whole CDR3 region reads CASSHGTGGSYEQYF.

This clone was picked up a small number of times. Mouse gene names and germline throughout. The read finishes 1 residue shy of the CDR3 end, and the germline J gene is used to complete it. V and J are TRBV1 and TRBJ2-7, with D unclear. The CDR3 consists of 12 residues. Germline loops: CDR1 NSQYPW, CDR2 LRSPGD (reference sequence). The germline V and J ends were trimmed by 2 bases and 3 bases, with 5 bases remaining between them. The CDR3 sequence is CTCSALDYEQYF. Incomplete CDR3 DNA: TGCACCTGCAGTGCACTGGACTATGAACAGTAC.

This clone was counted a few times. Gene names are the mouse ones. Read data end 1 residue before the CDR3 end; the end is taken from the germline J gene. The V and J genes are TRBV16 and TRBJ2-7, with 7 bases fitting TRBD1. The CDR3 loop spans 14 amino acids. CDR1 and CDR2 (germline): SGHSA, FRNQAP. The J segment lost 0 bases and the V segment lost 3 bases, leaving 2 bases of the junction unmatched. The sequenced CDR3 bases are TGTGCAAGCAGCTTGACAGGGAGCTCCTATGAACAGTAC. Protein sequence: CASSLTGSSYEQY. The whole CDR3 protein is CASSLTGSSYEQYF.

Concerning this clone itself: The gene names here belong to mouse. The read stops 1 residue short of the end of the CDR3; the missing end is completed from the germline J gene. The chain joins TRBV13-2 to TRBJ2-7, with D possibly TRBD1 on 6 matching bases. Trimming removed 0 bases at V and 7 bases at J, with 11 bases between. CDR1 is NNHNN and CDR2 is SYGAGS in the germline V gene (reference sequence). The CDR3 contains 13 residues. The sequenced part of the CDR3 DNA is TGTGCCAGCGGTGATGCAGGGGCAGGGGAACAGTAC. Protein: CASGDAGAGEQY. The whole CDR3 protein reads CASGDAGAGEQYF.

This clone was counted between two and nine times. Mouse gene names and germline throughout. With the read ending 1 residue before the CDR3 end, the germline J gene is used to fill in that end. This chain links TRBV26 with TRBJ1-1; D remains unclear. There are 13 residues in the CDR3. Germline CDR1 reads KGHPV; CDR2 reads FQNQEV (reference sequence). The germline V and J ends were trimmed by 0 bases and 1 base, with 3 bases remaining between them. The DNA read from the CDR3 is TGTGCCAGCAGTCTGTCCGGGAACACAGAAGTCTTC. Translating it yields CASSLSGNTEVF. The whole CDR3 protein reads CASSLSGNTEVFF.

Details on this clone: Gene and germline names: mouse. The read ends 1 residue before the CDR3 terminus; that terminus is restored from the germline J gene. This chain connects TRBV3 to TRBJ2-7, with D possibly TRBD2 on 5 matching bases. Trimming removed 5 bases from V and 7 bases from J, with 12 bases in between. Germline V gene sequence: CDR1 SNHLY, CDR2 FYNGKV (reference sequence). The CDR3 loop spans 12 amino acids. The covered CDR3 bases are TGTGCCAGCAGCCCCCGACTGAGGGAACAGTAC. It encodes CASSPRLREQY. The entire CDR3 protein reads CASSPRLREQYF.

Within the sample, this clone is large. Mouse gene names apply. From the germline J gene comes the end of the CDR3, since the read stops 1 residue before it. The chain links TRBV17 to TRBJ1-4, with D unclear. The V end was cut by 6 bases, the J end by 1 base, with 9 bases between. This CDR3 contains 14 residues. Germline V gene sequence: CDR1 MNHDT, CDR2 YYDKIL. The DNA read from the CDR3 is TGTGCTAGCAGCCCTCGCCCTTCCAACGAAAGATTATTT. This sequence encodes CASSPRPSNERLF. The full-length CDR3 reads as CASSPRPSNERLFF.

Regarding this clone: Gene names refer to mouse genes. The sequenced fragment ends 1 residue before the CDR3 boundary, so the rest is inferred from the germline J gene. The chain has TRBV26 and TRBJ2-7, with TRBD1 identical over 8 bases. The germline V gene encodes CDR1 KGHPV and CDR2 FQNQEV (reference sequence). The V segment lost 4 bases and the J segment 5 bases; nucleotides outside the gene matches: 1. The CDR3 length is 12 residues. The CDR3 reads CASSPQGDEQYF. The sequenced part of the CDR3 DNA is TGTGCCAGCAGTCCACAGGGGGATGAACAGTAC.

This clone was recorded a few times. Gene names are the mouse ones. The read falls 1 residue short of the CDR3 end, and the missing part is taken from the germline J gene. The chain combines TRBV13-1 with TRBJ2-7; 8 bases line up with TRBD2. Germline CDR1 reads NSHNY; CDR2 reads SYGAGN. Losses at the gene ends were 3 bases for V and 4 bases for J; bases not matched to a gene: 3. This CDR3 has 13 amino acids. The CDR3 loop is CASSVGGIYEQYF. CDR3 DNA (partial): TGTGCCAGCAGTGTGGGGGGGATATATGAACAGTAC.

A word on this clone: Genes and germline are mouse. The read gets to within 1 residue of the CDR3 end, and the germline J gene fills in the rest. The chain links TRBV12-1 to TRBJ1-4; tentatively, D is TRBD1 (5 bases). V was pared by 0 bases and J by 4 bases, with 8 bases between. Germline CDR1 SGHSN, CDR2 HYEKVE. The CDR3 consists of 14 residues. The DNA read from the CDR3 is TGTGCCAGCTCTCTCCAGGGAGGCAACGAAAGATTATTT. Its protein product is CASSLQGGNERLF. The entire CDR3 protein is CASSLQGGNERLFF.

With respect to this clone: Germline and genes here are mouse. The missing CDR3 end, 1 residue past where the read stops, is filled in from the germline J gene. The chain uses TRBV3 and TRBJ2-7; possible D gene TRBD1, 6 bases. Looked up from germline, CDR1 is SNHLY and CDR2 is FYNGKV (reference sequence). The CDR3 extends over 13 amino acids. Trimming removed 5 bases at V and 4 bases at J, with 12 bases between. Here the CDR3 reads CASSRGQIYEQYF. CDR3 bases read: TGTGCCAGCAGCCGCGGACAGATTTATGAACAGTAC. Filled out from reference TRBV3 and TRBJ2-7, the complete variable domain reads GPKVLQIPSHQIIDMGQMVTLNCDPVSNHLYFYWYKQILGQQMEFLVNFYNGKVMEKSKLFKDQFSVERPDGSYFTLKIQPTALEDSAVYFCASSRGQIYEQYFGPGTRLTVL.

About this clone: Gene names denote mouse genes. The read ends 1 residue before the CDR3 terminus; that terminus is restored from the germline J gene. This chain links TRBV16 with TRBJ1-1, with D uncertain. V lost 6 bases, J lost 1 base, and 9 bases lay in between. CDR1 is SGHSA, CDR2 FRNQAP, per germline. The CDR3 consists of 13 residues. The CDR3 protein is CASRSSGNTEVFF. CDR3 DNA, as far as it was read: TGTGCAAGCAGATCCTCAGGGAACACAGAAGTCTTC.

On this clone itself: Mouse germline and gene names are used. The read ends 1 residue shy of where the CDR3 ends; the end is completed using the germline J gene. The J gene is TRBJ1-2, the V gene TRBV12-1; D remains unclear. The germline V gene has CDR1 SGHSN and CDR2 HYEKVE. Trimming removed 0 bases at V and 4 bases at J, with 5 bases between. CDR3 length: 12 residues. CDR3 sequence reads: CASSLVGSDYTF. The CDR3 DNA, read in part, is TGTGCCAGCTCTCTCGTTGGCTCCGACTACACC. Full variable domain (outside the CDR3, taken from reference TRBV12-1 and TRBJ1-2): DSGVVQSPRHIIKEKGGRSVLTCIPISGHSNVVWYQQTLGKELKFLIQHYEKVERDKGFLPSRFSVQQFDDYHSEMNMSALELEDSAMYFCASSLVGSDYTFGSGTRLLVI.

As for this clone: Gene names and germline match the mouse. The sequenced fragment ends 1 residue before the CDR3 boundary, so the rest is inferred from the germline J gene. V and J are TRBV16 and TRBJ2-4, with unresolved D. CDR3 length: 14 residues. Germline loops: CDR1 SGHSA, CDR2 FRNQAP. V lost 1 base and J 0 bases, leaving 5 bases between the germline ends. The CDR3 loop reads CASSLAGSQNTLYF. CDR3 DNA (partial): TGTGCAAGCAGCTTAGCGGGTAGTCAAAACACCTTGTAC.

Worth noting for this clone: Genes here carry mouse names. Read data end 1 residue before the CDR3 end; the end is taken from the germline J gene. V is TRBV26 and J is TRBJ2-7; 7 bases match TRBD1. CDR3 length: 13 residues. Germline V lookup: CDR1 KGHPV, CDR2 FQNQEV (reference sequence). J was trimmed by 4 bases and V by 4 bases; bases with no gene match: 4. The CDR3 protein is CASSPQGLYEQYF. CDR3 bases read: TGTGCCAGCAGTCCACAGGGGCTGTATGAACAGTAC. Using reference TRBV26 and TRBJ2-7 for the parts outside the CDR3, the full variable domain is NSKVIQTPRYLVKGQGQKAKMRCIPEKGHPVVFWYQQNKNNEFKFLINFQNQEVLQQIDMTEKRFSAECPSNSPCSLEIQSSEAGDSALYLCASSPQGLYEQYFGPGTRLTVL.

Only a few counts were recorded for this clone. Here the gene names and germline are mouse. The CDR3 extends 1 residue past the end of the read, so its final part is completed from the germline J gene. V gene TRBV16 combines with J gene TRBJ2-1; D call uncertain. The CDR3 consists of 14 residues. V dropped 4 bases and J dropped 4 bases, with 11 bases sitting between them. Germline V lookup: CDR1 SGHSA, CDR2 FRNQAP. The sequenced part of the CDR3 DNA is TGTGCAAGCAGCTCTGGAGCGGGATATGCTGAGCAGTTC. Protein sequence: CASSSGAGYAEQF. The whole CDR3 sequence reads CASSSGAGYAEQFF.

A note on this clone: The germline and genes are mouse ones. The missing CDR3 end, 1 residue past where the read stops, is filled in from the germline J gene. This sequence joins TRBV22 and TRBJ2-1; the table's D call of TRBD2 was not tested on the DNA. TRBV22 is described as a pseudogene. The CDR3 is 15 amino acids. The sequenced part of the CDR3 DNA is TGTGCCAGCAGTTGCCTGGGGGGGCATTATGCTGAGCAGTTC. Its translation is CASSCLGGHYAEQF. The whole CDR3 is CASSCLGGHYAEQFF.

Comment on this clone: All gene names here are mouse names. The sequence runs out 1 residue before the end of the CDR3; the remainder is reconstructed from the germline J gene. The same CDR3 also results from other DNA sequences found in this sample. The chain recombines TRBV26 with TRBJ1-1; 7 bases align to TRBD1. Germline V gene lookup returns CDR1 KGHPV and CDR2 FQNQEV (reference sequence). The CDR3 is 13 amino acids. The trim removed 4 bases at V and 3 bases at J, leaving 2 bases unmatched. The CDR3 sequence is CASSRDRDTEVFF. CDR3 bases read: TGTGCCAGCAGTCGGGACAGAGACACAGAAGTCTTC.

On this clone: The germline and genes are mouse ones. Coverage ceases 1 residue before the CDR3 finishes, and the germline J gene fills in the end. This chain joins TRBV15 and TRBJ2-7, with a weak D call TRBD1 (6 bases). This CDR3 is 13 amino acids long. V lost 4 bases and J lost 3, with 10 bases in between. In germline, CDR1 is SGHND, CDR2 FRSKSL. The CDR3 sequence: CASSSGQNYEQYF. The sequenced part of the CDR3 DNA is TGTGCCAGCAGTTCGGGACAAAACTATGAACAGTAC.

This clone was seen a few times. Gene names are the mouse ones. The read comes to an end 1 residue before the CDR3 does, leaving the germline J gene to fill in the end. The rearrangement links TRBV5 to TRBJ2-3; no reliable D call. The germline CDR1 and CDR2 sequences are LGHNA and YNLKQL (reference sequence). The CDR3 contains 15 residues. V gave up 0 bases and J gave up 2 bases, with 9 bases separating them. The CDR3 bases that were read are TGTGCCAGCAGCCAAGATCGGGGTTTTGCAGAAACGCTGTAT. It yields the protein CASSQDRGFAETLY. The CDR3 reads in full as CASSQDRGFAETLYF.

This clone was found a few times. Any gene name here is a mouse gene name. The CDR3 bases that were read are TGTGCCAGCAGTATATGGAGAAGGGAACAGTAC. This translates into CASSIWRREQY. The whole CDR3 protein is CASSIWRREQYF. This chain joins TRBV19 and TRBJ2-7, with D uncertain. The read halts 1 residue ahead of the CDR3 end, with the missing end drawn from the germline J gene. This CDR3 has 12 residues. The V and J ends lost 1 base and 7 bases respectively, with 9 bases between them. Germline-derived CDR1 and CDR2 are FNHDT and SITEND (reference sequence).

A word on this clone: Genes and germline are mouse. The CDR3 end lies 1 residue beyond the end of the read and is filled in from the germline J gene. The J gene is TRBJ2-5, the V gene TRBV17; 8 nucleotides line up with TRBD1. Germline V CDR1 and CDR2: MNHDT, YYDKIL. V was clipped by 5 bases and J by 5 bases; unmatched bases: 6. The CDR3 extends over 14 amino acids. The CDR3 DNA, read in part, is TGTGCTAGCAGTCGACAGGGGCGTGGAGACACCCAGTAC. Residues: CASSRQGRGDTQY. The full CDR3 reads CASSRQGRGDTQYF.